The 12 T cell receptor beta chains reported below all come from one sample, sequenced in a study of blood T cell repertoires in COVID-19. The repertoire was sequenced with immunoSEQ multiplex PCR; TCRdb's copy has only in-frame clones and lacks some. Of approximately 260,000 clones in the sample, around four fifths are singletons; the top ten hold about 4.6%. Sequencing was done on a sample of peripheral blood. All receptors derive from a man aged 60 to 75 who had recovered from COVID-19.

The chain links TRBV29-1 to TRBJ2-1; D is perhaps TRBD2 (6 bases). V shed 7 bases and J shed 10 bases, with 14 bases lying between them. The CDR3 loop spans 11 amino acids. CDR1 SQVTM and CDR2 ANQGSEA come from the germline V gene. The CDR3 bases are TGCAGCGGTTCCGGGGGTCGAGAGCAGTTCTTC. Amino acids: CSGSGGREQFF.

The chain employs TRBV19 and TRBJ2-1, with 9 bases fitting TRBD2. The V gene end was trimmed by 6 bases and the J gene end by 10 bases; junction bases not matched to a gene: 10. The CDR3 covers 14 residues. Germline CDR1 LNHDA, CDR2 SQIVND (reference sequence). The CDR3 is CASRVSSGIGEQFF. CDR3 nucleotides: TGTGCCAGTAGGGTATCTAGCGGGATTGGGGAGCAGTTCTTC. Combining the CDR3 with reference TRBV19 and TRBJ2-1 gives the whole variable domain DGGITQSPKYLFRKEGQNVTLSCEQNLNHDAMYWYRQDPGQGLRLIYYSQIVNDFQKGDIAEGYSVSREKKESFPLTVTSAQKNPTAFYLCASRVSSGIGEQFFGPGTRLTVL.

The J gene is TRBJ2-1, the V gene TRBV19; 12 bases line up with TRBD2. The germline gives CDR1 LNHDA, CDR2 SQIVND (reference sequence). The CDR3 covers 15 residues. Unmatched junction bases numbered 6, after V lost 4 bases and J lost 8 bases. The CDR3 DNA is TGTGCCAGTAGTACGACTAGCGGGGGCGGGCATGAGCAGTTCTTC. It codes for CASSTTSGGGHEQFF.

This chain joins TRBV19 and TRBJ2-2; tentatively, D is TRBD1 (5 bases). Trimming removed 7 bases at V and 0 bases at J, with 12 bases between. The CDR3 is made up of 15 amino acids. Germline V lookup: CDR1 LNHDA, CDR2 SQIVND (reference sequence). The DNA of the CDR3 is TGTGCCAGTACCCATAGGGGCGCGAACACCGGGGAGCTGTTTTTT. Translated: CASTHRGANTGELFF.

This sequence joins TRBV30 and TRBJ1-6; D perhaps matches TRBD1 (5 bases). The CDR3 extends over 14 amino acids. Germline CDR1 is GTSNPN and CDR2 is SVGIG (reference sequence). V dropped 4 bases and J dropped 10 bases, with 17 bases sitting between them. CDR3 amino acids: CAWKKGPPRSPLHF. The CDR3 DNA sequence: TGTGCCTGGAAGAAGGGGCCACCGAGGTCACCCCTCCACTTT. Complete variable domain (other parts from reference TRBV30 and TRBJ1-6): SQTIHQWPATLVQPVGSPLSLECTVEGTSNPNLYWYRQAAGRGLQLLFYSVGIGQISSEVPQNLSASRPQDRQFILSSKKLLLSDSGFYLCAWKKGPPRSPLHFGNGTRLTVT.

The chain carries TRBV3-1 (or the pseudogene TRBV3-2) and TRBJ2-3, with 7 nucleotides matching TRBD2. The germline gives CDR1 LGHDT, CDR2 YNNKEL (reference sequence). Trimming took 0 bases from V and 7 from J; bases not matched to a gene: 13. This CDR3 contains 17 residues. In nucleotides, the CDR3 is TGTGCCAGCAGCCAAGATCTGTCGAGCGGGATTGTTAATACGCAGTATTTT. This codes for CASSQDLSSGIVNTQYF.

CDR3 DNA: TGTGCCAGCAGGGGAGGGACAGGGGGAAATAGCAATCAGCCCCAGCATTTT. Translating it yields CASRGGTGGNSNQPQHF. The chain links TRBV2 to TRBJ1-5; the match to TRBD1 covers 11 bases. This CDR3 has 17 residues. V dropped 6 bases and J dropped 0; count of bases not matched to a gene: 7. The germline gives CDR1 SNHLY, CDR2 FYNNEI.

The chain couples TRBV18 to TRBJ1-4, with 10 bases fitting TRBD1. J lost 6 bases, V lost 4 bases, and 5 bases had no gene match. Germline-derived CDR1 and CDR2 are KGHSH and LQKENI. This CDR3 has 15 amino acids. The CDR3 spells CASSLDRGTDEKLFF. The DNA of the CDR3 is TGTGCCAGCTCACTGGACAGGGGGACGGATGAAAAACTGTTTTTT. The full variable domain, rest sourced from reference TRBV18 and TRBJ1-4, is NAGVMQNPRHLVRRRGQEARLRCSPMKGHSHVYWYRQLPEEGLKFMVYLQKENIIDESGMPKERFSAEFPKEGPSILRIQQVVRGDSAAYFCASSLDRGTDEKLFFGSGTQLSVL.

The V and J genes are TRBV5-5 and TRBJ1-1, with 8 bases lining up with TRBD1. The CDR3 sequence is 16 residues long. Germline lookup yields CDR1 SGHKS and CDR2 YYEKEE (reference sequence). V dropped 3 bases and J dropped 0; count of bases not matched to a gene: 7. CDR3 coding DNA: TGTGCCAGCAGCTCAACAGGGGGGGCCTTGAACACTGAAGCTTTCTTT. It translates to CASSSTGGALNTEAFF.

This chain links TRBV4-1 with TRBJ1-4; 12 bases match TRBD1. The germline gives CDR1 MGHRA, CDR2 YSYEKL. The CDR3 length is 19 residues. The V and J ends lost 0 bases and 8 bases, in that order; junction bases with no gene match: 13. CDR3 residues: CASSQDKGSGQGAGEKLFF. The CDR3 DNA reads as TGCGCCAGCAGCCAAGATAAGGGGTCGGGACAGGGGGCCGGCGAAAAACTGTTTTTT.

To note about this clone: Germline is not matched at one junction end, which may reflect a read error. V and J are TRBV11-2 and TRBJ1-2; weak D call: TRBD1 (6 bases). CDR1 SGHAT and CDR2 FQNNGV come from the germline V gene. The CDR3 consists of 13 residues. This CDR3 reads CASSHALQGGFVF. The CDR3 nucleotides are TGTGCCAGCAGCCACGCTCTACAGGGTGGCTTCGTCTTC.

V is TRBV3-1 (or the pseudogene TRBV3-2) and J is TRBJ1-6; D is unresolved. The CDR3 extends over 14 amino acids. Germline V lookup: CDR1 LGHDT, CDR2 YNNKEL (reference sequence). Trimming shortened V by 4 bases and J by 4 bases, and 8 bases separated the two germline ends. The CDR3 reads CASSPTDYNSPLHF. The CDR3 DNA reads as TGTGCCAGCAGCCCTACCGATTATAATTCACCCCTCCACTTT.